The 23 T cell receptor beta chains given below trace back to one sample, sequenced in a study of identifying expanded T cells in peripheral blood. Clones were sequenced by immunoSEQ multiplex PCR, and TCRdb holds only the in-frame ones, with some missing. The sample records around 60,000 clones, about four fifths being singletons. Sequencing input: blood. The origin of the receptors is a person between 18 and 69 years old in good health.

This rearrangement joins TRBV10-3 to TRBJ2-1; tentatively, D is TRBD2 (6 bases). CDR3 size: 15 residues. Germline CDR1 ENHRY, CDR2 SYGVKD. V was cut by 10 bases and J by 1 base, with 17 bases left in between. For the CDR3, the DNA is TGTGCCACCAGCCTCGGAGGAGGGTCCTACAATGAGCAGTTCTTC. Encoded protein: CATSLGGGSYNEQFF.

The chain combines TRBV28 with TRBJ1-1, with D uncertain. In germline, CDR1 is MDHEN, CDR2 SYDVKM. V lost 6 bases and J 1 base, leaving 12 bases between the germline ends. The CDR3 is made up of 14 amino acids. CDR3 in DNA: TGTGCCAGCAGCCCCCCCGAGGGGAACACTGAAGCTTTCTTT. This encodes CASSPPEGNTEAFF.

The chain is built from TRBV11-2 and TRBJ1-1, with 11 bases lining up with TRBD1. The CDR3 runs 15 residues. V shed 5 bases, J shed 3 bases, and the junction held 5 bases outside the gene matches. CDR1 and CDR2 from the germline V gene are SGHAT and FQNNGV. The CDR3 protein is CASSIRDRGYTEAFF. CDR3 DNA sequence: TGTGCCAGCAGCATAAGGGACAGGGGGTACACTGAAGCTTTCTTT.

CDR3 coding DNA: TGTGCCAGCAGCCCCACGGGAGTGGAGACCTACGAGCAGTACTTC. Translation: CASSPTGVETYEQYF. The rearrangement uses TRBV7-6 and TRBJ2-7, with a weak D call TRBD2 (6 bases). V shed 5 bases and J shed 2 bases, with 16 bases lying between them. Looked up from germline, CDR1 is SGHVS and CDR2 is FNYEAQ. The CDR3 length is 15 residues. The full variable domain, completed using reference TRBV7-6 and TRBJ2-7, is GAGVSQSPRYKVTKRGQDVALRCDPISGHVSLYWYRQALGQGPEFLTYFNYEAQQDKSGLPNDRFSAERPEGSISTLTIQRTEQRDSAMYRCASSPTGVETYEQYFGPGTRLTVT.

The chain joins TRBV10-2 to TRBJ2-6; D not certain. Germline assignment: CDR1 WSHSY and CDR2 SAAADI. V gave up 7 bases and J gave up 0 bases, with 7 bases separating them. This CDR3 region has 14 residues. Written as DNA, the CDR3 is TGCGCCAGCAAAAATATCTCTGGGGCCAACGTCCTGACTTTC. This sequence encodes CASKNISGANVLTF.

A few counts support this clone. Other DNA sequences in this sample translate to the same CDR3. The chain carries TRBV5-1 and TRBJ2-3; D possibly matches TRBD1 or TRBD2 (5 bases each). The CDR3 has 13 residues. Trimming took off 4 bases at V and 1 base at J, with 7 bases between the two ends. CDR1 SGHRS and CDR2 YFSETQ come from the germline V gene. CDR3: CASSLGGTDTQYF. In DNA, the CDR3 is TGCGCCAGCAGCCTGGGGGGCACAGATACGCAGTATTTT.

The J gene is TRBJ2-1, the V gene TRBV7-3; D may be TRBD1 (5 bases). Germline lookup yields CDR1 SGHTA and CDR2 FQGTGA. This CDR3 has 17 residues. Trimming took off 1 base at V and 3 bases at J, with 16 bases between the two ends. The CDR3 sequence is CASSLNPGPRGYNEQFF. The CDR3 DNA follows: TGTGCCAGCAGCTTAAATCCAGGGCCGAGAGGCTACAATGAGCAGTTCTTC.

DNA of the CDR3: TGTGCCTGGAGTCCCAGGGCCGGCCAGGGTCAGCCCCAGCATTTT. It is translated as CAWSPRAGQGQPQHF. The rearrangement joins TRBV30 to TRBJ1-5; D possibly corresponds to TRBD1 (5 bases). There are 15 residues in the CDR3. The V and J ends lost 2 bases and 6 bases respectively, with 17 bases between them. Germline V lookup: CDR1 GTSNPN, CDR2 SVGIG (reference sequence).

V gene TRBV27 combines with J gene TRBJ2-7, with D uncertain. V dropped 9 bases and J dropped 6 bases, with 15 bases sitting between them. Germline V gene sequence: CDR1 MNHEY, CDR2 SMNVEV (reference sequence). The CDR3 totals 12 residues. CDR3 DNA: TGTGCCAGTGGGCCGAACAGAGGCGAGCAGTACTTC. It is translated as CASGPNRGEQYF.

V usage is TRBV27 and J usage is TRBJ2-5; D is undetermined. The CDR3 length is 13 residues. Germline CDR1 reads MNHEY; CDR2 reads SMNVEV (reference sequence). The ends were cut back, 6 bases at V and 1 base at J, with 9 bases in the middle. The CDR3 region is CASRHDGQETQYF. Written as DNA, the CDR3 is TGTGCCAGCAGGCATGATGGCCAAGAGACCCAGTACTTC.

The gene calls are TRBV6-1 and TRBJ1-1; the D gene is possibly TRBD1 (5 bases). The CDR3 sequence is 15 residues long. The germline V gene encodes CDR1 MNHNS and CDR2 SASEGT. Trimming pared 1 base from V and 1 base from J, leaving 10 bases between. The CDR3: CASSEDWGPNTEAFF. CDR3 nucleotides: TGTGCCAGCAGTGAAGATTGGGGCCCGAACACTGAAGCTTTCTTT.

The J gene is TRBJ2-7, the V gene TRBV12-2; the listed D gene, TRBD1, was not tested against the DNA. TRBV12-2 is assigned pseudogene status. The CDR3 length is 17 residues. CDR3 bases: TGTGCAAGTCGCTTAGCAGCCGGGACAGGGAGACTGAGCGAGCAGTACTTC. It specifies CASRLAAGTGRLSEQYF.

The CDR3 nucleotides read TGTGCCACCAGCGAGCGAGGAATATCGAACACCGGGGAGCTGTTTTTT. It encodes CATSERGISNTGELFF. The rearrangement uses TRBV15 and TRBJ2-2; D remains ambiguous. Germline CDR1 is LNHNV and CDR2 is YYDKDF (reference sequence). V was pared by 5 bases and J by 0 bases, with 13 bases between. This CDR3 has 16 residues.

J is TRBJ1-1 and V is TRBV5-4; D may be TRBD1 (5 bases). The CDR3 is 12 residues long. V was shortened by 3 bases and J by 6 bases, with 9 bases between the two germline ends. From germline, CDR1 is SGHNT and CDR2 YYREEE (reference sequence). CDR3 region: CASSWGLSEAFF. CDR3 nucleotide sequence: TGTGCCAGCAGCTGGGGGTTGTCTGAAGCTTTCTTT.

This chain uses TRBV6-5 with TRBJ1-1, with 7 bases aligning to TRBD1. This CDR3 has 15 amino acids. Trimming removed 6 bases from V and 5 bases from J; junction bases left unmatched: 12. Germline V gene lookup returns CDR1 MNHEY and CDR2 SVGAGI. The CDR3 here is CASSHRTGEGTEAFF. The CDR3, as DNA: TGTGCCAGCAGCCACAGAACAGGGGAGGGTACTGAAGCTTTCTTT.

The gene calls are TRBV6-1 and TRBJ1-1, with 9 bases matching TRBD1. This CDR3 contains 15 residues. V lost 6 bases to trimming and J lost 3 bases; unmatched junction nucleotides: 8. CDR1 and CDR2 from the germline V gene are MNHNS and SASEGT. DNA of the CDR3: TGTGCCAGCAGCCGGACAGGGGATGAGTACACTGAAGCTTTCTTT. Protein: CASSRTGDEYTEAFF.

This rearrangement joins TRBV27 to TRBJ1-1; 7 nucleotides line up with TRBD1. The germline V gene has CDR1 MNHEY and CDR2 SMNVEV (reference sequence). The CDR3 has 15 residues. V gave up 7 bases and J gave up 1 base; unmatched junction bases: 9. The CDR3 spells CASKIQGFANTEAFF. CDR3 nucleotides: TGTGCCAGCAAGATACAGGGGTTTGCGAACACTGAAGCTTTCTTT.

This chain joins TRBV5-1 and TRBJ1-1, with D tentatively TRBD1 (6 bases). Germline-derived CDR1 and CDR2 are SGHRS and YFSETQ. The CDR3 totals 15 residues. The V and J ends lost 3 bases and 4 bases respectively, with 16 bases between them. The CDR3 DNA is TGCGCCAGCAGCTCCACGACAGGAAGGCGCACTGAAGCTTTCTTT. It yields the protein CASSSTTGRRTEAFF.

V gene TRBV7-9 combines with J gene TRBJ2-5; 10 bases are a match to TRBD2. This CDR3 spans 18 amino acids. Germline CDR1 SEHNR, CDR2 FQNEAQ (reference sequence). J was trimmed by 4 bases and V by 2 bases; bases with no gene match: 13. Here the CDR3 DNA reads TGTGCCAGCAGCTTATATTCCAGCGGGGGGGCATGGAGAGAGACCCAGTACTTC. Translating gives CASSLYSSGGAWRETQYF.

The rearrangement uses TRBV10-1 and TRBJ1-1, with 9 bases lining up with TRBD1. The germline gives CDR1 WNHNN, CDR2 SYGVQD (reference sequence). Unmatched junction bases numbered 10, after V lost 3 bases and J lost 2 bases. The CDR3 runs 17 residues. CDR3 loop: CASSDRRDREGNTEAFF. CDR3 DNA: TGCGCCAGCAGTGACCGCCGGGACAGGGAAGGTAACACTGAAGCTTTCTTT.

The V and J genes are TRBV6-5 and TRBJ1-6, with D possibly being TRBD1 (5 bases). The CDR3 totals 14 residues. Trimming removed 6 bases from V and 7 bases from J, with 13 bases in between. The germline V gene encodes CDR1 MNHEY and CDR2 SVGAGI. The CDR3 loop reads CASRYRGGNSPLHF. In nucleotides, the CDR3 is TGTGCCAGCAGATACCGGGGCGGGAATTCACCCCTCCACTTT.

This clone was seen a handful of times. V is TRBV9 and J is TRBJ1-2, with TRBD1 as a possible D gene (5 bases). The CDR3 extends over 15 amino acids. Trimming removed 3 bases at V and 7 bases at J, with 19 bases between. Germline lookup yields CDR1 SGDLS and CDR2 YYNGEE. This CDR3 is CASSEGEFAESGYTF. DNA for the CDR3: TGTGCCAGCAGCGAAGGGGAATTTGCAGAAAGTGGCTACACCTTC.

This clone was observed once. This rearrangement joins TRBV6-6 to TRBJ2-7; D is perhaps TRBD1 (6 bases). Germline values: CDR1 MNHNY, CDR2 SVGAGI (reference sequence). The CDR3 is 13 residues long. V lost 2 bases and J lost 6, with 11 bases in between. The CDR3 region has the DNA TGTGCCAGCAGTTACCCAGGGGTGGGCGAGCAGTACTTC. Translated: CASSYPGVGEQYF.